One TCR beta chain is described in this entry. Its antigen specificity is not known. The sample holds no much larger clone one base away, and base qualities are not on file. This record belongs to a study of blood T cell repertoires in COVID-19 (dated by TCRdb to the early 2020s). With regard to the full study: Samples from collaborators originated in the United States, Italy and Spain and spanned both the acute and convalescent phases of COVID-19. Deeply sampled blood TCRbeta repertoires from subjects exposed to, actively infected with, or recovered from COVID-19 were included in the dataset. The repertoires were released in a freely available public database intended as a resource for research on the immune response to SARS-CoV-2. HLA class I and class II types, where available, came from metadata supplied by the sample provider rather than from assay-based typing. The samples were drawn from two sources: the first 160 participants of the ongoing ImmuneRACE study, and fewer than 1,500 subjects contributed by 6 global collaborators. Sample metadata almost always included a de-identified subject ID, COVID-19 status, age in years and sex. The prospective study material was composed of cDNA or gDNA derived from T cells, B-cell-depleted T cells, or PBMCs.

One collaborating source in Seattle enrolled patients during active infection and followed them longitudinally through the course of disease. Each collaborating institution followed its own protocols to collect whole blood in K2EDTA tubes. For TCRbeta analysis, collaborators shipped samples in one of three forms: frozen whole blood, isolated PBMCs, or DNA extracted from either of those sample types. According to the germline V gene, CDR1 reads KGHDR and CDR2 reads SFDVKD. Trimming takes 4 bases off V and 7 bases off J; junction bases not matched to a gene: 4. The CDR3, from cysteine to phenylalanine, totals 13 residues. Only the CDR3 portion is preserved as DNA: 39 bases, with reading frame beginning at the first base. TCRbeta CDR3 regions were amplified from genomic DNA using the immunoSEQ Assay, a bias-controlled multiplex PCR. For the original study's pipeline: Within the assay, amplification of reference gene primers was used to estimate how many nucleated cells each sample contained. To quantify the absolute abundance of each unique TCRbeta CDR3 rearrangement, sequence reads were collapsed and filtered. For each sample, productive Simpson clonality was calculated as the square root of Simpson's diversity index across productive rearrangements. TCRdb re-hosts the immuneACCESS table, in-frame sequences only. Its copies lack some clones; in the studies checked, an unresolved V gene accounts for under half of them, and the cause for the rest is not known. V, J and clone size are taken as reported in that table, and D and trimming were inferred from the DNA itself. The sample data list 300,000 to 350,000 clones, and about 87% of these were observed just once. Clones ranked in the top ten supply around 8.9% of the sample.

What the authors observed across the whole study: The amount of clinical and demographic metadata varied by source and participant and was provided uncurated.

What was sequenced was peripheral blood. This TCR was recovered from a man between 25 and 39 years old with COVID-19, enrolled during active disease. This sequence uses TRBV24-1 and TRBJ1-2; 8 bases in between match TRBD1. Read as DNA, the sequence is TGTGCCACCAGTGACGACAGGGGCGGTGGCTACACCTTC. Translated, this is CATSDDRGGGYTF.